These 20 T cell receptor beta chains originate from one sample sequenced in a study of blood T cell repertoires in COVID-19. Data came from immunoSEQ multiplex PCR; TCRdb stores just in-frame clones and leaves some out. The sample contains approximately 190,000 clones, 84% of which appear only once. Sequencing was done on a sample of peripheral blood. The receptors originated from a woman in her 70s with active or convalescent COVID-19.

J is TRBJ1-1 and V is TRBV10-1; possible D gene TRBD1, 5 bases. Trimming removed 11 bases from V and 3 bases from J, with 19 bases in between. Germline assignment: CDR1 WNHNN and CDR2 SYGVQD (reference sequence). This CDR3 has 14 amino acids. CDR3 DNA sequence: TGCGCCGGACCACCACAGGTTCCGGACACTGAAGCTTTCTTT. Its protein is CAGPPQVPDTEAFF.

The chain couples TRBV2 to TRBJ1-3; D remains ambiguous. V gave up 2 bases and J gave up 0 bases, with 5 bases separating them. Germline values: CDR1 SNHLY, CDR2 FYNNEI. The CDR3 spans 14 residues. In nucleotides, the CDR3 is TGTGCCAGCAGTGAACTACTCTCTGGAAACACCATATATTTT. Protein product: CASSELLSGNTIYF.

The V gene is TRBV4-1, the J gene TRBJ1-5, with TRBD1 matching over 7 bases. The CDR3 is made up of 15 amino acids. The V and J ends lost 3 bases and 5 bases, in that order; junction bases with no gene match: 7. Germline V gives CDR1 MGHRA, CDR2 YSYEKL. CDR3: CASSQLRQGDQPQHF. DNA of the CDR3: TGCGCCAGCAGCCAGCTCAGACAGGGAGATCAGCCCCAGCATTTT.

In this sample, this clone turned up once. The chain employs TRBV24-1 and TRBJ2-1; 7 bases align to TRBD1. Germline V CDR1 and CDR2: KGHDR, SFDVKD. The V gene end was trimmed by 3 bases and the J gene end by 0 bases; junction bases not matched to a gene: 4. The CDR3 is made up of 16 amino acids. CDR3 DNA: TGTGCCACCAGTGATCCGAGACAGGGCTCCTACAATGAGCAGTTCTTC. Translated, it gives CATSDPRQGSYNEQFF.

This rearrangement joins TRBV5-4 to TRBJ2-3, with D possibly matching TRBD2 (5 bases). V lost 4 bases and J 11 bases, leaving 17 bases between the germline ends. The CDR3 consists of 13 residues. Germline CDR1 SGHNT, CDR2 YYREEE (reference sequence). CDR3 nucleotide sequence: TGTGCCAGCAGCGGGGATGGTAGCGCCTTGCAGTATTTT. Amino acid sequence: CASSGDGSALQYF.

This chain uses TRBV3-1 (or the pseudogene TRBV3-2) with TRBJ1-6, with D unresolved. Trimming left V 5 bases short and J 10 bases short, with 12 bases between. This CDR3 spans 13 amino acids. Germline CDR1 is LGHDT and CDR2 is YNNKEL (reference sequence). The CDR3 DNA follows: TGTGCCAGCAGCTTAGAACGAACCTCACCCCTCCACTTT. Translating gives CASSLERTSPLHF.

As concerns this clone: One end of the junction does not line up with germline, which may come from a read error. J is TRBJ2-3 and V is TRBV28; 9 bases align to TRBD2. Germline V gene lookup returns CDR1 MDHEN and CDR2 SYDVKM. CDR3 length: 14 residues. CDR3 sequence (DNA): TGTGCCAGCAGGCTGGGGACTAGCACATATACGCAGTATTTT. The encoded protein is CASRLGTSTYTQYF.

This clone has only one observation. The V gene is TRBV7-2, the J gene TRBJ1-5, with a possible D match to TRBD1 (5 bases). Germline V gives CDR1 SGHTA, CDR2 FQGNSA. V lost 5 bases and J lost 5, with 16 bases in between. The CDR3 consists of 15 residues. The CDR3 nucleotides read TGTGCCAGCAGCGGGGGGACTGGGGGGTATCAGCCCCAGCATTTT. Translation gives CASSGGTGGYQPQHF.

The chain couples TRBV7-6 to TRBJ1-1, with 7 bases that match TRBD1. With 4 bases clipped from V and 0 bases from J, the junction kept 5 bases outside the gene matches. CDR1 and CDR2 (germline): SGHVS, FNYEAQ. This CDR3 region has 15 residues. CDR3 in amino acids: CASSSPGQLNTEAFF. CDR3 DNA sequence: TGTGCCAGCAGCTCCCCGGGACAGCTGAACACTGAAGCTTTCTTT. Complete variable domain (other parts from reference TRBV7-6 and TRBJ1-1): GAGVSQSPRYKVTKRGQDVALRCDPISGHVSLYWYRQALGQGPEFLTYFNYEAQQDKSGLPNDRFSAERPEGSISTLTIQRTEQRDSAMYRCASSSPGQLNTEAFFGQGTRLTVV.

The chain is built from TRBV27 and TRBJ2-2; 11 bases are shared with TRBD2. The CDR3 has 18 amino acids. With V trimmed by 3 bases and J by 4 bases, 10 bases remained unmatched. CDR1 and CDR2 (germline): MNHEY, SMNVEV (reference sequence). The CDR3 loop is CASSFGLAGGSATGELFF. The CDR3 DNA is TGTGCCAGCAGTTTCGGTCTAGCGGGAGGTTCCGCCACCGGGGAGCTGTTTTTT.

The chain is built from TRBV24-1 and TRBJ2-5, with D perhaps TRBD2 (5 bases). Germline CDR1 is KGHDR and CDR2 is SFDVKD. Trimming took 2 bases from V and 2 from J, leaving 23 bases between them. The CDR3 has 19 amino acids. As DNA, the CDR3 is TGTGCCACCAGTGATTCCAGGACTGATTTCACCTTGGGACAAGAGACCCAGTACTTC. This gives the protein CATSDSRTDFTLGQETQYF.

The V gene is TRBV28, the J gene TRBJ1-2, with 9 bases lining up with TRBD1. The CDR3 sequence is 15 residues long. The ends lost 6 bases at V and 2 bases at J; junction bases unmatched: 7. The V gene's germline CDR1 is MDHEN and CDR2 SYDVKM. The DNA of the CDR3 is TGTGCCAGCAGATTGACAGGGGGTAGGAACTATGGCTACACCTTC. This codes for CASRLTGGRNYGYTF.

The chain recombines TRBV7-9 with TRBJ1-1; D is perhaps TRBD1 (5 bases). The CDR3 loop spans 15 amino acids. CDR1 is SEHNR and CDR2 is FQNEAQ in the germline V gene (reference sequence). Trimming took 4 bases from V and 0 from J, leaving 12 bases between them. CDR3 nucleotide sequence: TGTGCCAGCAGCTCCTACCCACAGGTGAACACTGAAGCTTTCTTT. As protein: CASSSYPQVNTEAFF.

The chain uses TRBV6-5 and TRBJ2-7, with a possible D match to TRBD1 (5 bases). Germline values: CDR1 MNHEY, CDR2 SVGAGI. The V end was cut by 6 bases, the J end by 2 bases, with 8 bases between. There are 12 residues in the CDR3. The CDR3 region is CASRRGPYEQYF. As DNA, the CDR3 is TGTGCCAGCAGAAGGGGTCCCTACGAGCAGTACTTC.

The chain is built from TRBV9 and TRBJ2-1; the match to TRBD2 covers 10 bases. V lost 0 bases and J lost 1; bases outside the gene matches: 4. The length of the CDR3 is 17 residues. Germline V CDR1 and CDR2: SGDLS, YYNGEE. CDR3 DNA: TGTGCCAGCAGCGTAGTGCCTAGCGGGAGTTCCTACAATGAGCAGTTCTTC. Translated: CASSVVPSGSSYNEQFF.

The chain links TRBV6-1 to TRBJ2-3; TRBD2 matches at 12 bases. The CDR3 spans 16 residues. Per germline, CDR1 MNHNS and CDR2 SASEGT. The ends lost 4 bases at V and 3 bases at J; junction bases unmatched: 5. The CDR3 is CASSGLAGDVTDTQYF. DNA of the CDR3: TGTGCCAGCAGTGGACTAGCGGGAGACGTAACAGATACGCAGTATTTT.

The chain carries TRBV27 and TRBJ1-3, with TRBD1 matching over 7 bases. This CDR3 contains 15 residues. The J segment lost 0 bases and the V segment lost 6 bases, leaving 5 bases of the junction unmatched. Germline CDR1 reads MNHEY; CDR2 reads SMNVEV (reference sequence). In nucleotides, the CDR3 is TGTGCCAGCAGCAGAACAGGGGACTCTGGAAACACCATATATTTT. Amino acids: CASSRTGDSGNTIYF.

The chain joins TRBV6-1 to TRBJ1-3; the D is unclear. The CDR3 loop spans 15 amino acids. Trimming took off 1 base at V and 7 bases at J, with 14 bases between the two ends. Germline CDR1 is MNHNS and CDR2 is SASEGT. CDR3 region: CASSEVWTEGNTIYF. In DNA, the CDR3 is TGTGCCAGCAGTGAAGTTTGGACTGAAGGGAACACCATATATTTT.

This clone was seen just once. This chain joins TRBV19 and TRBJ2-1; 7 bases fit TRBD1. V gave up 4 bases and J gave up 5 bases; unmatched junction bases: 5. Germline CDR1 and CDR2: LNHDA and SQIVND (reference sequence). The CDR3 has 14 residues. CDR3 nucleotides: TGTGCCAGTAGTAGGACAGGCGGACACAATGAGCAGTTCTTC. Its translation: CASSRTGGHNEQFF.

V gene TRBV9 combines with J gene TRBJ2-5, with D tentatively TRBD2 (6 bases). The CDR3 sequence is 14 residues long. CDR1 and CDR2 from the germline V gene are SGDLS and YYNGEE. Trimming removed 4 bases from V and 2 bases from J, with 12 bases in between. The CDR3 spells CASSLGTRQETQYF. CDR3 DNA: TGTGCCAGCAGCCTAGGGACTCGACAAGAGACCCAGTACTTC.